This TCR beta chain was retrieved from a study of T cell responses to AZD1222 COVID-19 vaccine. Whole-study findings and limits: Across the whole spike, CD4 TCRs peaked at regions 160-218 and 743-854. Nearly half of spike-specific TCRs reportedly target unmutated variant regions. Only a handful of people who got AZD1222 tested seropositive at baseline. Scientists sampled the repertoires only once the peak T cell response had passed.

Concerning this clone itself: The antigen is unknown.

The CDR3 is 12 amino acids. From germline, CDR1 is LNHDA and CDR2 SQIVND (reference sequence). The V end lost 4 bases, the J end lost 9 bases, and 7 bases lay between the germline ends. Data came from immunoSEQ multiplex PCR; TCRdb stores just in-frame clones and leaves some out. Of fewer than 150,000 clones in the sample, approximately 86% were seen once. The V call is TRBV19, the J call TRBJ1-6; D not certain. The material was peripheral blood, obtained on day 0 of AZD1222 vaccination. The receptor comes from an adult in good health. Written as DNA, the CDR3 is TGTGCCAGTAGTAGGTCAAGTTCACCCCTCCACTTT. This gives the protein CASSRSSSPLHF.